These 16 T cell receptor beta chains were all obtained from the same sample, sequenced in a study of CD8+ T cells in alopecia areata. Extraction of RNA preceded its reverse transcription into cDNA, which served as the sequencing template. Clones were sequenced by immunoSEQ multiplex PCR, and TCRdb holds only the in-frame ones, with some missing. This record lists some 110,000 clones, none seen once only, and the top ten clones contain 15% to 20%. The sequenced material came from lesional skin. The origin of the receptors is a C3H/HeJ mouse with alopecia areata. For this strain, the MHC haplotype corresponds to H2-k.

This clone has more than one count but fewer than ten. Gene names are mouse gene names. The CDR3 is cut off 4 residues early in the read; its end comes from the germline J gene. The J gene is TRBJ2-5, the V gene TRBV13-1; 7 nucleotides agree with TRBD2. The CDR3 is made up of 15 amino acids. Trimming removed 2 bases from V and 0 bases from J; junction bases left unmatched: 3. Germline V gene lookup returns CDR1 NSHNY and CDR2 SYGAGN. The CDR3 bases that were read are TGTGCCAGCAGTGAGGGGGGGTCTAACCAAGAC. Translation: CASSEGGSNQD. The whole CDR3 region reads CASSEGGSNQDTQYF.

There are a few counts of this clone. Gene labels here are mouse ones. Read sequence stops 4 residues before the CDR3 end, and the germline J gene provides the missing end. This chain joins TRBV1 and TRBJ1-1, with 8 bases lining up with TRBD1. Germline V gives CDR1 NSQYPW, CDR2 LRSPGD (reference sequence). This CDR3 contains 15 residues. The CDR3 loop reads CTCSGTPGQATEVFF. The DNA read from the CDR3 is TGCACCTGCAGTGGAACTCCGGGACAGGCGACA.

At least ten counts were recorded for this clone. Gene names denote mouse genes. The read falls 4 residues short of the CDR3 end, and the missing part is taken from the germline J gene. The rearrangement uses TRBV13-3 and TRBJ1-4; 10 bases fit TRBD1. This CDR3 has 15 amino acids. CDR1 and CDR2 (germline): NNHDY, SYVADS. V lost 1 base to trimming and J lost 6 bases; unmatched junction nucleotides: 3. The sequenced part of the CDR3 DNA is TGTGCCAGCAGTGATCGGGACAGGGGTTACGAA. It encodes CASSDRDRGYE. Given in full, the CDR3 is CASSDRDRGYERLFF. The whole variable domain, remainder taken from reference TRBV13-3 and TRBJ1-4, is EAAVTQSPRSKVAVTGGKVTLSCHQTNNHDYMYWYRQDTGHGLRLIHYSYVADSTEKGDIPDGYKASRPSQENFSLILELASLSQTAVYFCASSDRDRGYERLFFGHGTKLSVL.

As concerns this clone: Genes and germline are mouse. The observed sequence ends 4 residues before the CDR3 terminus, with the missing tail filled in from the germline J gene. The chain links TRBV13-3 to TRBJ2-3; TRBD1 matches at 10 bases. CDR3 length equals 16 residues. CDR1 NNHDY and CDR2 SYVADS come from the germline V gene. With 2 bases clipped from V and 2 bases from J, the junction kept 5 bases outside the gene matches. CDR3 DNA (partial): TGTGCCAGCAGTGAATTGGGACAGGGGCTTGCAGAA. This gives the protein CASSELGQGLAE. The complete CDR3 protein is CASSELGQGLAETLYF.

This clone has just a few counts. Genes and germline come from the mouse. From the germline J gene comes the end of the CDR3, since the read stops 4 residues before it. Other DNA sequences within the sample encode an identical CDR3. The V gene is TRBV13-3, the J gene TRBJ1-1; D uncertain. The CDR3 extends over 14 amino acids. Germline CDR1 reads NNHDY; CDR2 reads SYVADS. Trimming took 1 base from V and 3 from J, leaving 10 bases between them. The CDR3 is CASSDLGRDTEVFF. CDR3 bases read: TGTGCCAGCAGTGATCTGGGAAGGGACACA.

This clone turned up a few times. Genes and germline are mouse. The read terminates 4 residues ahead of where the CDR3 ends, so the germline J gene completes it. V is TRBV13-3 and J is TRBJ1-4, with D uncertain. CDR1 and CDR2 (germline): NNHDY, SYVADS. CDR3 length: 16 residues. V was cut by 2 bases and J by 0 bases, with 11 bases left in between. The CDR3 loop reads CASSEEGGFSNERLFF. The CDR3 DNA, read in part, is TGTGCCAGCAGTGAAGAGGGTGGCTTTTCCAACGAA.

This clone appeared a few times. Mouse names are used for the genes. The CDR3 goes on 4 residues after the read ends, and that part is filled in from the germline J gene. The chain joins TRBV13-3 to TRBJ2-2, with TRBD1 as a possible D gene (6 bases). The V end was cut by 10 bases, the J end by 1 base, with 14 bases between. The length of the CDR3 is 14 residues. The germline CDR1 and CDR2 sequences are NNHDY and SYVADS. The chain's CDR3 is CAGRTAENTGQLYF. The sequenced CDR3 bases are TGTGCCGGCCGGACAGCGGAAAACACCGGG.

This clone was observed a handful of times. Gene names are mouse gene names. The read finishes 4 residues shy of the CDR3 end, and the germline J gene is used to complete it. The chain joins TRBV29 to TRBJ1-2; 8 bases map to TRBD1. The trim removed 5 bases at V and 0 bases at J, leaving 2 bases unmatched. The CDR3 extends over 14 amino acids. Germline values: CDR1 MSHET, CDR2 SYDVDS. The CDR3 bases that were read are TGTGCTAGCAGTCCGGGACAGGCAAACTCC. Residues: CASSPGQANS. The full CDR3 reads CASSPGQANSDYTF.

As concerns this clone: Gene names and germline refer to mouse. The read terminates 4 residues before the CDR3 end, so the remaining end is supplied by the germline J gene. The V gene is TRBV13-3, the J gene TRBJ1-4; no firm D call. Germline CDR1 NNHDY, CDR2 SYVADS. V was trimmed by 5 bases and J by 0 bases, leaving 8 bases between them. The CDR3 runs to 14 residues. The CDR3 sequence is CASRQQISNERLFF. The CDR3 bases that were read are TGTGCCAGCAGACAGCAAATTTCCAACGAA.

This clone came up a few times. The listed genes are named as in mouse. The CDR3 extends 4 residues past the end of the read, so its final part is completed from the germline J gene. J is TRBJ2-7 and V is TRBV19; the match to TRBD1 covers 7 bases. This CDR3 spans 16 amino acids. Looked up from germline, CDR1 is FNHDT and CDR2 is SITEND (reference sequence). V lost 2 bases to trimming and J lost 0 bases; unmatched junction nucleotides: 8. CDR3 DNA, as far as it was read: TGTGCCAGCAGTATCCACTTGGGACAGAGCTCCTAT. It codes for CASSIHLGQSSY. The full CDR3 sequence reads CASSIHLGQSSYEQYF.

With regard to this clone: The genes are named according to mouse. The read finishes 4 residues shy of the CDR3 end, and the germline J gene is used to complete it. The chain recombines TRBV13-3 with TRBJ2-2; the match to TRBD2 covers 13 bases. The CDR3 has 18 residues. From germline, CDR1 is NNHDY and CDR2 SYVADS. V gave up 5 bases and J gave up 2 bases; unmatched junction bases: 9. The CDR3 bases that were read are TGTGCCAGCAGCCTCCGGGACTGGGGGGGGAGCAACACCGGG. It encodes CASSLRDWGGSNTG. The whole CDR3 protein reads CASSLRDWGGSNTGQLYF.

This clone was found a few times. Any gene name here is a mouse gene name. Read data end 4 residues before the CDR3 end; the end is taken from the germline J gene. The chain links TRBV13-3 to TRBJ2-7; TRBD1 matches 9 bases. Trimming removed 5 bases from V and 2 bases from J; junction bases left unmatched: 8. Germline CDR1 reads NNHDY; CDR2 reads SYVADS. The CDR3 is 15 residues long. CDR3 DNA, as far as it was read: TGTGCCAGCAGCGGAGGTAGGACAGGGGCCTAT. This sequence encodes CASSGGRTGAY. The CDR3 as a whole reads CASSGGRTGAYEQYF.

This clone was seen a handful of times. Genes here carry mouse names. Coverage ceases 4 residues before the CDR3 finishes, and the germline J gene fills in the end. This chain uses TRBV5 with TRBJ2-7, with 7 bases identical to TRBD1. Per germline, CDR1 LGHNA and CDR2 YNLKQL (reference sequence). The CDR3 spans 15 residues. CDR3 loop: CASSQDSTGVYEQYF. The CDR3 bases that were read are TGTGCCAGCAGCCAAGATTCCACAGGGGTATAT.

This clone was seen a few times. Genes and germline come from the mouse. The read falls 4 residues short of the CDR3 end, and the missing part is taken from the germline J gene. The chain is built from TRBV13-1 and TRBJ2-7, with 10 bases aligning to TRBD2. Losses at the gene ends were 0 bases for V and 3 bases for J; bases not matched to a gene: 3. The CDR3 covers 15 residues. CDR1 is NSHNY and CDR2 is SYGAGN in the germline V gene. The part of the CDR3 DNA that was read is TGTGCCAGCAGTGATGTCAGGACTGGGGGCTAT. This translates into CASSDVRTGGY. The whole CDR3 reads CASSDVRTGGYEQYF.

This clone was detected only a few times. Mouse names are used for the genes. The read halts 4 residues ahead of the CDR3 end, with the missing end drawn from the germline J gene. The chain joins TRBV19 to TRBJ2-7, with 11 positions matching TRBD2. V lost 0 bases, J lost 1 base, and 3 bases stayed unmatched. This CDR3 is built from 16 residues. Germline CDR1 and CDR2: FNHDT and SITEND (reference sequence). The CDR3 bases that were read are TGTGCCAGCAGTATAGAGACTGGGGGGGGGTCCTAT. It specifies CASSIETGGGSY. The entire CDR3 reads CASSIETGGGSYEQYF. Supplemented by reference TRBV19 and TRBJ2-7, the full variable domain reads GGIITQTPKFLIGQEGQKLTLKCQQNFNHDTMYWYRQDSGKGLRLIYYSITENDLQKGDLSEGYDASREKKSSFSLTVTSAQKNEMAVFLCASSIETGGGSYEQYFGPGTRLTVL.

Concerning this clone: Gene names refer to mouse genes. The read falls 4 residues short of the CDR3 end, and the missing part is taken from the germline J gene. The identical CDR3 is also encoded by other nucleotide sequences in the sample. The V gene is TRBV13-3, the J gene TRBJ2-2, with a weak D call TRBD1 (6 bases). Germline-derived CDR1 and CDR2 are NNHDY and SYVADS. The CDR3 has 14 amino acids. V shed 5 bases and J shed 1 base, with 9 bases lying between them. The DNA read from the CDR3 is TGTGCCAGCAGCGAGACAGGAAACACCGGG. It codes for CASSETGNTG. The CDR3, in full, reads CASSETGNTGQLYF.